The subject of this entry is one TCR beta chain. In this sample, this clonotype turned up a few times. No antigen is known for it. Base qualities were left out, and no much larger clone turns up one base away. Every donor in the study was a healthy Caucasian. Three unrelated non-twin adults were also sequenced: a male aged 18 to 30, a male aged 50 to 59 and a female aged 50 to 59. Miltenyi CD45RO+ enrichment and human naive T-cell isolation kits were used to isolate memory (CD45RO+) and naive T cells from PBMC. Based on the germline V gene, the CDR1 and CDR2 sequences are MGHRA and YSYEKL. For this chain, trimming is 0 bases at the V end and 5 bases at the J end, and the number of junction bases without a gene match is 6. Reading from cysteine to phenylalanine, the CDR3 counts 16 amino acids. The kept DNA is CDR3 alone, 48 bases in frame from the first base. The data were taken from a study of identical twins (dated by TCRdb to the mid-2010s). For context, the study as a whole: To test whether fetal clonotypes persist, this study deep-sequenced TCR alpha and beta repertoires from monozygotic twins, from unrelated adults of various ages, and from cord blood. Replicate twin experiments were performed at different times using different library preparation protocols to rule out contamination. Points the paper makes about the study in general: Compared with coincidental sharing between unrelated individuals, an excess of low generation-probability sequences was observed among out-of-frame TCR alpha sequences shared between twins. Abundant cord blood beta clonotypes had fewer insertions, young adult naive repertoires showed a similar but weaker trend, and memory repertoires showed no such trend. Invariant T cells such as MAIT and iNKT could partly confound zero-insertion analyses, although diverse VJ usage argued against such confounding for most clonotypes. In monozygotic twins, out-of-frame TCR alpha sharing was systematically underestimated by recombination models, although the models agreed with sharing between unrelated individuals. The excess sharing between twins in beta out-of-frame sequences was weaker because fewer shared sequences reduced the signal-to-noise ratio. Because the same donors could not be followed over many years, conclusions were based on cross-sectional statistical analysis.

Libraries were built with 5' RACE. Sequencer: Illumina HiSeq 2000. A universal primer binding site was added through template switching, and the final cDNA carried a unique molecular identifier so that TCR cDNA molecules could be counted accurately. Specific primers in the conserved constant-segment region were used to synthesize first-strand cDNA for the TCR alpha and beta chains. To control for contamination, each cDNA library was double barcoded with a SMART-Mk sample barcode plus Illumina barcodes. TruSeq adapter sequences along with Illumina sample barcodes were introduced in two successive PCR steps. The Illumina HiSeq platform was used with custom primers to sequence TCR alpha and beta cDNA libraries. In the source study's methods: MiGEC was used to process raw reads and extract unique molecular identifiers, and MiXCR was used to find CDR3 positions. Recombination models were inferred per individual with the repgenHMM and IGoR tools using an EM algorithm. Shared clonotype analysis was performed with the tcR package in R, normalizing sharing by the product of cloneset sizes. Out-of-frame nonproductive sequences were analyzed to study raw recombination free of thymic and clonal selection effects. The public reads were quality trimmed at Q25 with fastp and then assembled into clones with MiXCR by TCRdb, keeping productive beta chains. Each CDR3 protein appears once, grouped with its most common genes and DNA. V and J calls and clone size were set by TCRdb, not the authors. This sample gives approximately 410,000 distinct CDR3 sequences in total; about 18% of them show up just once. The leading ten clones occupy roughly an eighth of the sample.

What was sequenced was naive T cells sorted from blood. The cell subset or site tag for this specimen amounts to: cells isolated with a human naive T-cell isolation kit. In this chain, TRBV4-1 is recombined with TRBJ2-5; the junction holds 10 bases that match TRBD1. This TCR derives from a man aged 45-60 years in good health. DNA sequence: TGCGCCAGCAGCCAAGAATTAGCGACAGGGGGCGAGACCCAGTACTTC. It is translated as CASSQELATGGETQYF.